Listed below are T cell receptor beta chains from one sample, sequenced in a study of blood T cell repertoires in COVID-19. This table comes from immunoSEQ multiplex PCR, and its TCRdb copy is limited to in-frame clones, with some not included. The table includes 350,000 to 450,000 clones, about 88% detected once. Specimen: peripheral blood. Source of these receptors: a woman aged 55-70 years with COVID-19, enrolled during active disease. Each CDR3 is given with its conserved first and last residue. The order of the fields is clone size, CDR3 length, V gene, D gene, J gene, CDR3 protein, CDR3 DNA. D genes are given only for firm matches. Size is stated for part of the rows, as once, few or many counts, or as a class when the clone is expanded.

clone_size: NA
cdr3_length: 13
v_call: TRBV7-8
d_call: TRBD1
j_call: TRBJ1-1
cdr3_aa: CASSWDGQAEAFF
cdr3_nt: TGTGCCAGCAGCTGGGACGGACAGGCTGAAGCTTTCTTT

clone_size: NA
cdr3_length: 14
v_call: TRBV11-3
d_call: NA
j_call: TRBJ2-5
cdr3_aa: CASSLGGPQETQYF
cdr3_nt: TGTGCCAGCAGCTTAGGCGGTCCCCAAGAGACCCAGTACTTC

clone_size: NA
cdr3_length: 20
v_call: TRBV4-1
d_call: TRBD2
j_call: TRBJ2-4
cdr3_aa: CASSQDQTSGGAMLKNIQYF
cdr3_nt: TGCGCCAGCAGCCAAGATCAAACTAGCGGGGGGGCGATGCTGAAAAACATTCAGTACTTC

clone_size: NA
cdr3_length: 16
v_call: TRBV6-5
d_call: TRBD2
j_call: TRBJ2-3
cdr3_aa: CASSSSRGGGRYTQYF
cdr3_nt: TGTGCCAGCAGTTCCTCTCGCGGGGGGGGGCGATATACGCAGTATTTT

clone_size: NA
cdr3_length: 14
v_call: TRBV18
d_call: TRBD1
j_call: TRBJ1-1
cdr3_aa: CASSLNDLQGEAFF
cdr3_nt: TGTGCCAGCTCACTTAACGATCTACAGGGGGAAGCTTTCTTT

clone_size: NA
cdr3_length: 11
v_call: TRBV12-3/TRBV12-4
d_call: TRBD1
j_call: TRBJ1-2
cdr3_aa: CASSYRGGYTF
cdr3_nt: TGTGCCAGCAGTTACAGGGGTGGCTACACCTTC

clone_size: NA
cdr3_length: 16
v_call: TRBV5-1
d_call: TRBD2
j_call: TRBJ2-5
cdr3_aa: CASSLALGTSGETQYF
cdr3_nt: TGCGCCAGCAGCTTGGCACTCGGAACTAGCGGGGAGACCCAGTACTTC

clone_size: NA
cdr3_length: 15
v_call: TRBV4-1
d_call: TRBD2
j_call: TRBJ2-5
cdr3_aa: CASSQPGSWEGTQYF
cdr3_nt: TGCGCCAGCAGCCAACCGGGATCCTGGGAGGGGACCCAGTACTTC

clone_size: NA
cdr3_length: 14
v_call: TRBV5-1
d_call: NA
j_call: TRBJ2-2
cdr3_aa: CASSLGTVAGELFF
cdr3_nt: TGCGCCAGCAGCTTGGGAACAGTCGCCGGGGAGCTGTTTTTT

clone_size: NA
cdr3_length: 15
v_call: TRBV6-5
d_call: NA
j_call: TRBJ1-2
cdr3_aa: CASSPSATQNYGYTF
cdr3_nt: TGTGCCAGCAGTCCCTCGGCGACACAGAACTATGGCTACACCTTC

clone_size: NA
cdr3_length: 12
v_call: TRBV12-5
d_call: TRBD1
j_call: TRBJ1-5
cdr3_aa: CASGTGGKPQHF
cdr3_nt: TGTGCTAGTGGCACAGGGGGGAAGCCCCAGCATTTT

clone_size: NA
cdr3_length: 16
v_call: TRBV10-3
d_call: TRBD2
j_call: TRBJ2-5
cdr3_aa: CAISDGSGGVQETQYF
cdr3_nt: TGTGCCATCAGTGACGGAAGCGGGGGGGTCCAAGAGACCCAGTACTTC

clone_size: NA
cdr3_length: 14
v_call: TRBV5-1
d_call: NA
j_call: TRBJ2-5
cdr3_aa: CASQETSSGGTQYF
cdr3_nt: TGCGCCAGCCAAGAGACTAGTTCCGGCGGGACCCAGTACTTC

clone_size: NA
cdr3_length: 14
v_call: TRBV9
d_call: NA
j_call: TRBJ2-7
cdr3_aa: CASSGGSGTYEQYF
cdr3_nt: TGTGCCAGCAGCGGCGGTAGCGGTACCTACGAGCAGTACTTC

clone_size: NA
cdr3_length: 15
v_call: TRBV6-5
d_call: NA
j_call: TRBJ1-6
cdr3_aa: CASSLYRDGNSPLHF
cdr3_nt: TGTGCCAGCAGTTTATACAGGGACGGGAATTCACCCCTCCACTTT

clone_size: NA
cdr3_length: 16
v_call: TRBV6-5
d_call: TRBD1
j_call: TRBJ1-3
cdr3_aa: CASSYGQGNSGNTIYF
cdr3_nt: TGTGCCAGCAGTTACGGACAGGGGAACTCTGGAAACACCATATATTTT

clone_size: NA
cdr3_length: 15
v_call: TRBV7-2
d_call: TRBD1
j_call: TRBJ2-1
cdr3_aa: CASSQTGVSYNEQFF
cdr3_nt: TGTGCCAGCAGCCAGACAGGGGTTTCCTACAATGAGCAGTTCTTC

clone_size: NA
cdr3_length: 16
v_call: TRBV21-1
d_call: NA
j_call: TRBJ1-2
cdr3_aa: CASSPGTLSTGHGYTF
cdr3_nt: TGTGCCAGCAGCCCGGGGACTTTGAGTACGGGTCATGGCTACACCTTC

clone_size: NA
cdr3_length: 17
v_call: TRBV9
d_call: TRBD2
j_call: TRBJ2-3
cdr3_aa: CASSAWTSGGAADTQYF
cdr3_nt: TGTGCCAGCAGCGCCTGGACTAGCGGGGGGGCGGCAGATACGCAGTATTTT

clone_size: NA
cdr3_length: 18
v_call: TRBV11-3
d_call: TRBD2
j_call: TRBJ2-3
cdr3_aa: CARRLAGGKAPSTDTQYF
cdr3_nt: TGTGCCAGGCGGCTAGCGGGGGGTAAGGCCCCTAGCACAGATACGCAGTATTTT

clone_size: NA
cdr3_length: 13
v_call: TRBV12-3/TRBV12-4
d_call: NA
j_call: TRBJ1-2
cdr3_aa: CASSTDSFYGYTF
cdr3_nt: TGTGCCAGCAGCACCGACAGTTTTTATGGCTACACCTTC

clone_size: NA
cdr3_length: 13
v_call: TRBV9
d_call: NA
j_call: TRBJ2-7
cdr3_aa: CASSVEEAYEQYF
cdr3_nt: TGTGCCAGCAGCGTAGAGGAGGCCTACGAGCAGTACTTC

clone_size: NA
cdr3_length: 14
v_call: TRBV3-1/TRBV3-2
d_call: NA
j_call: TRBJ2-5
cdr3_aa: CASSQGLSQETQYF
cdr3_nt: TGTGCCAGCAGCCAAGGACTGAGCCAAGAGACCCAGTACTTC

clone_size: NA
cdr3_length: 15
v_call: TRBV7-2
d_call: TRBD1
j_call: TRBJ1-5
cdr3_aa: CASSFRQGVDWPQHF
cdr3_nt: TGTGCCAGCAGCTTTAGACAGGGGGTGGATTGGCCCCAGCATTTT

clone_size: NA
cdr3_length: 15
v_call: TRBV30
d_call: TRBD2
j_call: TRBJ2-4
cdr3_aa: CAWSRYGGADSIQYF
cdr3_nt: TGTGCCTGGAGTCGCTACGGGGGGGCCGATAGCATTCAGTACTTC

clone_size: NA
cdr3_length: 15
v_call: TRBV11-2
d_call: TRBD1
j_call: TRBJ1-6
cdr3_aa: CASSLGTGPISPLHF
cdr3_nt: TGTGCCAGCAGCTTAGGGACAGGGCCAATTTCACCCCTCCACTTT

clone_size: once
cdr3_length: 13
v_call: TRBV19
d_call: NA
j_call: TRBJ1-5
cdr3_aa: CASSTAQTGPQHF
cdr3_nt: TGTGCCAGTAGTACCGCGCAAACGGGGCCCCAGCATTTT

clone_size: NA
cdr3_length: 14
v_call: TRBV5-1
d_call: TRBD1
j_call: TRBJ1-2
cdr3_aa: CASSPGTVGTGYTF
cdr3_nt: TGCGCCAGCAGCCCGGGGACAGTTGGAACCGGCTACACCTTC

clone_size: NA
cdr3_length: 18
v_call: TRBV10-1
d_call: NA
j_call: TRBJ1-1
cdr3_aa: CASSREWGQESMNTEAFF
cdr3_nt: TGCGCCAGCTCAAGAGAGTGGGGGCAGGAGTCAATGAACACTGAAGCTTTCTTT

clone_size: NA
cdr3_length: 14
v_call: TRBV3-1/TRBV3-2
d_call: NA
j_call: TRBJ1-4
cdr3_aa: CATSRGSWGEKLFF
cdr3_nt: TGTGCCACCTCCCGGGGGAGCTGGGGTGAAAAACTGTTTTTT

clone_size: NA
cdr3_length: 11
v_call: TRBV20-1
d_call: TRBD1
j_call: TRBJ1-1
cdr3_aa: CSASTGVLPFF
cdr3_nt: TGCAGTGCTAGTACAGGGGTTTTGCCTTTCTTT

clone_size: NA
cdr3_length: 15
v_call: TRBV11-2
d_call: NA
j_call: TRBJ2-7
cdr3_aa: CASSPGVHLSYEQYF
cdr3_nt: TGTGCCAGCAGCCCCGGGGTCCACCTATCCTACGAGCAGTACTTC

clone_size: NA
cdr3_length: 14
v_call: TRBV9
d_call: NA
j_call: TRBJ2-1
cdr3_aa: CASSLGDSYNEQFF
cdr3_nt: TGTGCCAGCTCATTAGGGGACTCCTACAATGAGCAGTTCTTC

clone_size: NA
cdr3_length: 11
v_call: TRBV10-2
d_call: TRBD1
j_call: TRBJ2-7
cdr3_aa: CASSERQGWYF
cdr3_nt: TGCGCCAGCAGTGAGAGACAGGGGTGGTACTTC

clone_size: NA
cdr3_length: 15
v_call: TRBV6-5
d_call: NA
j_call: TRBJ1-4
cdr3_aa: CASSFRRTNNEKLFF
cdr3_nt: TGTGCCAGCAGTTTCAGACGGACAAATAATGAAAAACTGTTTTTT

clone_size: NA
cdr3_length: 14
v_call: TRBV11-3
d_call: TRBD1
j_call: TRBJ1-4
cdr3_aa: CASSVQGNGEKLFF
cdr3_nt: TGTGCCAGCAGCGTACAGGGGAATGGAGAAAAACTGTTTTTT

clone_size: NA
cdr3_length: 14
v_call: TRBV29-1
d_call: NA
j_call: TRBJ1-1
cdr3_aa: CSVQTGNKNTEAFF
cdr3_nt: TGCAGCGTCCAAACAGGGAACAAGAACACTGAAGCTTTCTTT

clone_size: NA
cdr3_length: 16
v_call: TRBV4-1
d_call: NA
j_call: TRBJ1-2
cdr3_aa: CASSQVLQGRNYGYTF
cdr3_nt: TGCGCCAGCAGCCAAGTCTTACAGGGCAGAAACTATGGCTACACCTTC